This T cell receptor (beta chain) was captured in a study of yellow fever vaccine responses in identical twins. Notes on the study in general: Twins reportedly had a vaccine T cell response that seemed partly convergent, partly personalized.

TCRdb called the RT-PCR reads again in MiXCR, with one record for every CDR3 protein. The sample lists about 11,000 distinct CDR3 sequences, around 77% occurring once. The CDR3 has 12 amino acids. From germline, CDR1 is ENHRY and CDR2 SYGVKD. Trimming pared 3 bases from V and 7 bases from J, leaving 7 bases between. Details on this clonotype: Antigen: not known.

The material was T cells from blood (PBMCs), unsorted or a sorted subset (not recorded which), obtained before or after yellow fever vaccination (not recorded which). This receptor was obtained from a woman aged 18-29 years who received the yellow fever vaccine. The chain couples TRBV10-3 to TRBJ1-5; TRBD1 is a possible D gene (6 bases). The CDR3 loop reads CAISEGGQPQHF. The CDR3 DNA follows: TGTGCCATCAGTGAAGGGGGGCAGCCCCAGCATTTT.